One and the same sample provided the 5 T cell receptor beta chains below, sequenced in a study of blood T cells in healthy people across ages. A sample-barcoded 5' primer and a J-beta primer mix were used in a second PCR of about 7 to 12 cycles. One entry per CDR3 protein, called by TCRdb with MiXCR from the 5' RACE reads. This table has 1.4 million to 1.5 million distinct CDR3 sequences, approximately 38% appearing once. Sequencing input: blood. The receptors shown here come from a woman between 18 and 29 years old in good health.

This clonotype was seen a handful of times. The chain employs TRBV29-1 and TRBJ2-3; the match to TRBD2 covers 8 bases. The V and J ends lost 3 bases and 6 bases, in that order; junction bases with no gene match: 8. The CDR3 spans 14 residues. Germline CDR1 is SQVTM and CDR2 is ANQGSEA. Written as DNA, the CDR3 is TGCAGCGTTGATTCCGGGAGGGTAACGGATACGCAGTATTTT. Translated: CSVDSGRVTDTQYF.

This chain links TRBV27 with TRBJ2-5, with D perhaps TRBD1 (6 bases). The DNA end favors TRBJ2-7, so the J call may be wrong. The CDR3 is 14 residues long. Looked up from germline, CDR1 is MNHEY and CDR2 is SMNVEV (reference sequence). CDR3 coding DNA: TGTGCCAGCAGTCCCGGACAGCACTGGGACGAGCAGTACTTC. Translation gives CASSPGQHWDEQYF.

The genes are TRBV10-3 and TRBJ2-5; 7 bases agree with TRBD1. J gave up 2 bases and V 2 bases, and 2 bases lay outside the gene matches. The germline V gene has CDR1 ENHRY and CDR2 SYGVKD. This CDR3 contains 14 residues. The CDR3 reads CAISEPGQQETQYF. In DNA form, the CDR3 reads TGTGCCATCAGTGAGCCGGGACAGCAAGAGACCCAGTACTTC.

This sequence joins TRBV20-1 and TRBJ2-7; 10 nucleotides align to TRBD2. Per germline, CDR1 DFQATT and CDR2 SNEGSKA (reference sequence). The CDR3 loop spans 17 amino acids. Germline trimming cut 0 bases from V and 2 bases from J; bases unmatched to any gene: 10. CDR3 loop: CSARDSSRTSGPYEQYF. For the CDR3, the DNA is TGCAGTGCTAGAGACTCATCGCGGACTAGCGGCCCCTACGAGCAGTACTTC.

Regarding this clonotype: No conserved phenylalanine or tryptophan is present at the end of the CDR3, so a read error is the likely explanation. V usage is TRBV3-1 and J usage is TRBJ2-5, with 10 positions matching TRBD1. The tail of the sequence fits TRBJ2-7 better, so the J call may be wrong. CDR3 length: 15 amino acids. CDR1 is LGHDT and CDR2 is YNNKEL in the germline V gene (reference sequence). CDR3 in amino acids: CASSHVTGGADEQYL. The CDR3 DNA reads TGTGCCAGCAGCCACGTGACAGGGGGCGCAGACGAGCAGTACCTC.